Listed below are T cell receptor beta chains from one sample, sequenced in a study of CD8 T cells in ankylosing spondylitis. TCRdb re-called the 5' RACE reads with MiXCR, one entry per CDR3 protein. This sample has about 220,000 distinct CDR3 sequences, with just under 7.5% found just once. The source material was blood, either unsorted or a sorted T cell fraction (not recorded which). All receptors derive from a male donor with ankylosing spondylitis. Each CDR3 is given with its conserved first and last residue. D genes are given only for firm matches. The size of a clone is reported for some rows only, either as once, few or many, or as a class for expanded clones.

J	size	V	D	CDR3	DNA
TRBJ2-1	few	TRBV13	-	CASSLGQSYNEQFF	TGTGCCAGCAGCTTAGGGCAGTCCTACAATGAGCAGTTCTTC
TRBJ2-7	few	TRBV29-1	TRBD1	CSVEVRDSLHYEQYF	TGCAGCGTTGAGGTTCGGGACAGCCTCCACTACGAGCAGTACTTC
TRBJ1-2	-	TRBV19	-	CASWGRPSYGYTF	TGTGCCAGTTGGGGCAGACCTAGCTATGGCTACACCTTC
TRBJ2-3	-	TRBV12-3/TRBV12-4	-	CASSLVSHTDTQYF	TGTGCCAGCAGTTTAGTCAGCCACACAGATACGCAGTATTTT
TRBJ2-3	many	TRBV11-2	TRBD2	CASASGRGTQYF	TGTGCCAGCGCTAGCGGAAGGGGTACGCAGTATTTT
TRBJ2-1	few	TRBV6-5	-	CASSLSRRVLNEQFF	TGTGCCAGCAGTCTATCCCGACGGGTTCTCAATGAGCAGTTCTTC
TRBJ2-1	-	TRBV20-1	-	CSAKGLTYEQFF	TGCAGTGCTAAAGGACTAACCTATGAGCAGTTCTTC
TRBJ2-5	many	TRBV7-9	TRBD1	CASSLGPIQGARETQYF	TGTGCCAGCAGCTTAGGTCCTATACAGGGGGCGAGGGAGACCCAGTACTTC
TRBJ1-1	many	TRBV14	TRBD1	CASSLLPDREAFF	TGTGCCAGCAGCCTACTACCGGACAGGGAAGCTTTCTTT
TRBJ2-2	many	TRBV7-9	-	CASSLFTGTGELFF	TGTGCCAGCAGCTTATTTACGGGCACCGGGGAGCTGTTTTTT
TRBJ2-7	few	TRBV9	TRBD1	CASSEGQGPRQYF	TGTGCCAGCAGCGAGGGACAGGGGCCGAGGCAGTACTTC
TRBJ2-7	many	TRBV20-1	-	CSHSRGRDLGEQYF	TGCAGCCACTCGCGGGGACGGGACTTGGGTGAGCAGTACTTC
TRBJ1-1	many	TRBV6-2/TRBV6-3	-	CASNYGPRNEAFF	TGTGCCAGCAATTATGGCCCCCGTAACGAAGCTTTCTTT
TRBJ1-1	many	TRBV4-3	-	CASSPGTGNTEAFF	TGCGCCAGCAGCCCTGGGACCGGGAACACTGAAGCTTTCTTT
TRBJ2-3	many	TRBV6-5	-	CASSYSRGTDTQYF	TGTGCCAGCAGTTACTCCCGAGGCACAGATACGCAGTATTTT
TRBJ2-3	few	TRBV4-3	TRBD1	CASSLADRVRDTQYF	TGCGCCAGCAGCTTGGCGGACAGGGTTAGAGATACGCAGTATTTT
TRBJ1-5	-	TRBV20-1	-	CSARETFFSNQPQHF	TGCAGTGCTAGGGAGACTTTTTTTAGCAATCAGCCCCAGCATTTT
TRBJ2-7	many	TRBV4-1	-	CASSLPGPVSYEQYF	TGCGCCAGCAGCCTCCCGGGACCCGTCTCCTACGAGCAGTACTTC
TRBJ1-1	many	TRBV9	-	CASSTSSENTEAFF	TGTGCCAGCAGCACTTCTTCAGAAAACACTGAAGCTTTCTTT
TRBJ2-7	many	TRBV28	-	CAIGWYEQYF	TGTGCCATCGGATGGTACGAGCAGTACTTC
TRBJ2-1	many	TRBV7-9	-	CASSLALGLANEQFF	TGTGCCAGCAGCTTAGCGCTCGGGCTAGCTAATGAGCAGTTCTTC
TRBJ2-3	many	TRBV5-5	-	CASSREDSPWGDTQYF	TGTGCCAGCAGTCGGGAGGACAGCCCTTGGGGAGATACGCAGTATTTT
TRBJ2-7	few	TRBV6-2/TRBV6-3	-	CASRTPTRAYEQYF	TGTGCCAGCAGGACCCCTACTAGAGCCTACGAGCAGTACTTC
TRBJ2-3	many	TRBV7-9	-	CASSTRQAVSTDTQYF	TGTGCCAGCAGCACCCGACAGGCGGTTAGCACAGATACGCAGTATTTT
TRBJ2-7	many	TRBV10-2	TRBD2	CASRLAGTSYEQYF	TGCGCCAGCAGGCTAGCGGGGACCTCCTACGAGCAGTACTTC
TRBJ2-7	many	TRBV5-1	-	CASSPRQGGSYEQYF	TGCGCCAGCAGCCCGCGCCAGGGAGGCTCCTACGAGCAGTACTTC
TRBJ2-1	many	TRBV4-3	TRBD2	CASSQTSLNEQFF	TGCGCCAGCAGCCAGACTAGCTTAAATGAGCAGTTCTTC
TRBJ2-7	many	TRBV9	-	CASSVIVGSEQYF	TGTGCCAGCAGCGTGATTGTTGGGTCCGAGCAGTACTTC
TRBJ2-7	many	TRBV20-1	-	CSARAVGVEQYF	TGCAGTGCTAGAGCGGTGGGAGTCGAGCAGTACTTC
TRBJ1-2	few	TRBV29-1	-	CSASGATFSNYGYTF	TGCAGCGCCTCAGGGGCCACCTTTTCTAACTATGGCTACACCTTC
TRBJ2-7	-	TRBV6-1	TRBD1	CASAWDRGAYEQYF	TGTGCCAGCGCCTGGGACAGGGGGGCCTACGAGCAGTACTTC
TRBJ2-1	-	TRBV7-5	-	CISVPEANLGGLAAYNEQFF	-
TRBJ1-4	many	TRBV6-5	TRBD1	CASRGGDRGLINEKLFF	TGTGCCAGCAGGGGGGGGGACAGGGGGCTAATTAATGAAAAACTGTTTTTT
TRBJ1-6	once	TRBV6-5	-	CASSYVGRVHSPLHF	TGTGCCAGCAGTTACGTCGGCAGAGTACATTCACCCCTCCACTTT
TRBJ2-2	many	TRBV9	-	CASMGPGTGELFF	TGTGCCAGCATGGGGCCCGGCACCGGGGAGCTGTTTTTT
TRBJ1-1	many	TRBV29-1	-	CSARAGNTEAFF	TGCAGCGCTAGGGCAGGGAACACTGAAGCTTTCTTT
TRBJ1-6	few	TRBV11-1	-	CASSFPDNSPLHF	TGTGCCAGCAGCTTCCCAGATAATTCACCCCTCCACTTT
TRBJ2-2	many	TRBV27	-	CASSLSWGEKPGELFF	TGTGCCAGCAGTCTGTCGTGGGGCGAAAAGCCCGGGGAGCTGTTTTTT
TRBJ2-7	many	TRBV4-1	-	CASEGGAREQYF	TGCGCCAGCGAGGGGGGCGCTCGGGAGCAGTACTTC
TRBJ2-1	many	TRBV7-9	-	CASSLESEQFF	TGTGCCAGCAGCTTAGAGAGTGAGCAGTTCTTC
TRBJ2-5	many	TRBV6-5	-	CASSYNKETQYF	TGTGCCAGCAGTTACAACAAAGAGACCCAGTACTTC
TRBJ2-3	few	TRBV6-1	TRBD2	CASRRGRGRVYTDTQYF	TGTGCCAGCAGACGTGGGAGGGGCAGGGTTTACACAGATACGCAGTATTTT
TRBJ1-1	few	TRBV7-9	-	CASSSIKAEAFF	TGTGCCAGCAGTTCGATCAAGGCTGAAGCTTTCTTT
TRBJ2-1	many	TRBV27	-	CASSFGLASYNEQFF	TGTGCCAGCAGTTTCGGTCTGGCCTCCTACAATGAGCAGTTCTTC
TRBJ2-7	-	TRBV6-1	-	CASKIGTFYEQYF	TGTGCCAGCAAAATCGGGACCTTCTACGAGCAGTACTTC
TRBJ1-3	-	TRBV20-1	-	CSAPDLTSSGNTIYF	TGCAGTGCCCCAGATCTAACGAGCTCTGGAAACACCATATATTTT
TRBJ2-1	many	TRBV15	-	CATSSPGYEQFF	TGTGCCACCAGCAGCCCCGGATATGAGCAGTTCTTC
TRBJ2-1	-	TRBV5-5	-	CASKSGTNSYNEQFF	TGTGCCAGCAAATCCGGGACCAACTCCTACAATGAGCAGTTCTTC
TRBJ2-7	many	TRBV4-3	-	CASSQVGHYEQYF	TGCGCCAGCAGCCAAGTGGGGCACTACGAGCAGTACTTC
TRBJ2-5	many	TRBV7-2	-	CASSLAGGPKQETQYF	TGTGCCAGCAGCTTAGCTGGGGGTCCTAAACAAGAGACCCAGTACTTC
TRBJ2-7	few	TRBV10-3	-	CAISGGGSYEQYF	TGTGCCATCAGTGGAGGCGGATCCTACGAGCAGTACTTC
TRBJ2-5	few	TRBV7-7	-	CASSSGTDLGKTQYF	TGTGCTAGCAGCTCCGGGACCGACCTGGGGAAGACCCAGTACTTC
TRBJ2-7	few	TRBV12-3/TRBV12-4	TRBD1	CASSLTGTGVGYEQYF	TGTGCCAGCAGTCTGACCGGGACAGGGGTTGGCTACGAGCAGTACTTC